This note documents a single T cell receptor beta chain sequence. Ten or more counts support this clonotype. The antigen it recognizes is unknown. Base qualities were left out, and no much larger clone turns up one base away. The sample's time point label, decoded: day 60 (about 2 months) after transplantation. The sample's treatment or condition label, in plain terms: allogeneic hematopoietic cell transplantation with graft depleted of TCRalphabeta T cells and CD19 B cells. The transplant recipients were children given TCRalphabeta/CD19-depleted allogeneic hematopoietic cell grafts. The data stem from a study of T-cell reconstitution after alpha-beta-depleted transplantation in children (dated by TCRdb to 2016 to 2017). Regarding the complete study: Using TCR repertoire profiling, the study quantitatively followed how T-cell immune reconstitution unfolded in children after TCRalphabeta/CD19-depleted allogeneic hematopoietic cell transplantation.

The paper as a whole reports these results and caveats: In some patients, high TCRbeta diversity at day 60 was attributed to recipient T cells and intrathymic progenitors that had survived conditioning. Apparently early alphabetaT-cell count recovery about two months after transplant reportedly relied on only several hundred rapidly expanded clones derived from non-depleted graft cells. The frequencies of hyperexpanded clones fell over the following months, and after one year, T-cell counts and TCRbeta diversity were mostly attributed to newly produced T cells.

Library prep was done by PCR. The listed sequencing device is Illumina HiSeq 2500. Molecular barcoding was employed in the preparation of TCR libraries, with unique molecular identifiers being used to normalize TCRbeta repertoire quantification. Using fastp at Q25 and MiXCR, TCRdb reprocessed the public reads and kept productive beta chains. Entries are consolidated by CDR3 protein sequence, retaining the most common genes and DNA. Counted in this sample were 85,000 to 120,000 distinct CDR3 sequences; under 7% of them appeared once. Around 5.6% of the sample is taken by the ten largest. In the germline V gene, CDR1 corresponds to SGHRS and CDR2 to YFSETQ. Spanning cysteine to phenylalanine, the CDR3 consists of 13 amino acids. The sequence is cut down to CDR3 DNA, 39 bases in frame from base 1. V is shortened by 4 bases, J by 6 bases, and the region joining them spans 13 bases.

The rearranged chain carries TRBV5-1 and TRBJ1-2; a weak D assignment points to TRBD1 (5 bases agree). The clonotype comes from a female patient between 2 and 15 years old who had a stem cell transplant for Fanconi anemia, so the T cells may come from the graft donor. The sequences come from PBMCs, mostly from graft donor cells, collected 60 days after TCRalphabeta/CD19-depleted stem cell transplant. The DNA sequence is given as TGCGCCAGCAGCATTCAGACAGAGAATGGCTACACCTTC. Its protein reads: CASSIQTENGYTF.